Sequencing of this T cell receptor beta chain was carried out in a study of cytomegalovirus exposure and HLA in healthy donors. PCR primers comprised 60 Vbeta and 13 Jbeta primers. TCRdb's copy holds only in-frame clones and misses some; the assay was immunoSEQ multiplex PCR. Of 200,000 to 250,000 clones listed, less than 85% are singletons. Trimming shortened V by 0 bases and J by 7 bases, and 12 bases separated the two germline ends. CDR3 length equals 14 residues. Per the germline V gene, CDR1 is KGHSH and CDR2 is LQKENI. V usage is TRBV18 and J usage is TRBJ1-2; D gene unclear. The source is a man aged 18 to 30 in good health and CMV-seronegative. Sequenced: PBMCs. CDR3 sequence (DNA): TGTGCCAGCTCACCACCTTCCGCAGGCTTTGGCTACACCTTC. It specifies CASSPPSAGFGYTF.